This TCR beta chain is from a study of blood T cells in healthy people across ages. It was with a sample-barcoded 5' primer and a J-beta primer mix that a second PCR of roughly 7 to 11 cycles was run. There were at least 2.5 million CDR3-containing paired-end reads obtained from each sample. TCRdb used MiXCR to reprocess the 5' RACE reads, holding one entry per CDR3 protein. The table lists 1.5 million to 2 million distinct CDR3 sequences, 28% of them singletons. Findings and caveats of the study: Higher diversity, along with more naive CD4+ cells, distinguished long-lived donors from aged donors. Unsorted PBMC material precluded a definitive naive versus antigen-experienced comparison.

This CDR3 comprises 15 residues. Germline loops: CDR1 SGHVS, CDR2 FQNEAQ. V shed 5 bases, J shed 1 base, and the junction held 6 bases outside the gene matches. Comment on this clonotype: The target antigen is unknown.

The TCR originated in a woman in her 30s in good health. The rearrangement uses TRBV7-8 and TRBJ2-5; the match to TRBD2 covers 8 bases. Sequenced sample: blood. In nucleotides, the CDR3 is TGTGCCAGCAGCCCTATGCGGGAGGCCCAAGAGACCCAGTACTTC. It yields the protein CASSPMREAQETQYF.